These 2 T cell receptor beta chains share one sample of origin, sequenced in a study of T-cell reconstitution after alpha-beta-depleted transplantation in children. The TCRbeta library incorporated unique molecular identifiers. TCRdb ran MiXCR on the PCR reads and lists one entry per CDR3 protein. The data show about 400,000 distinct CDR3 sequences, roughly 22% seen once. Source: PBMCs from the stem cell graft donor, taken from the stem cell graft. The receptors shown here come from a human donor who donated a stem cell graft to a child with acute myeloid leukemia.

This clonotype was found once. The genes are TRBV18 and TRBJ2-7; tentatively, D is TRBD1 (6 bases). The V and J ends lost 6 bases and 6 bases respectively, with 18 bases between them. Germline lookup yields CDR1 KGHSH and CDR2 LQKENI. CDR3 length: 14 amino acids. The CDR3, as DNA: TGTGCCAGCTCGCCCAGACAGGACCACGGCGAGCAGTACTTC. Amino acids: CASSPRQDHGEQYF.

In this sample, this clonotype turned up a few times. The chain links TRBV29-1 to TRBJ2-7; 7 bases line up with TRBD2. The CDR3 sequence is 13 residues long. J was trimmed by 3 bases and V by 2 bases; bases with no gene match: 4. Germline V gene sequence: CDR1 SQVTM, CDR2 ANQGSEA. CDR3 sequence: CSVETSESYEQYF. CDR3 in DNA: TGCAGCGTTGAAACTAGCGAGAGCTACGAGCAGTACTTC.